Following are 30 T cell receptor beta chains from one sample sequenced in a study of identical twins. From the 5' RACE reads, TCRdb called clonotypes with MiXCR, one entry per CDR3 protein. The sample shows roughly 1.6 million distinct CDR3 sequences, about 31% of them seen only once. The sequenced material came from cord blood. The receptors originated from a newborn girl in good health.

The J gene is TRBJ2-7, the V gene TRBV13, with 10 nucleotides matching TRBD1. The germline CDR1 and CDR2 sequences are PRHDT and FYEKMQ (reference sequence). J gave up 3 bases and V 0 bases, and 5 bases lay outside the gene matches. This CDR3 region has 16 residues. CDR3 nucleotides: TGTGCCAGCAGCTTAGGAGGCGGGACAGGGGTCTACGAGCAGTACTTC. Its translation is CASSLGGGTGVYEQYF.

This clonotype has just a few counts. The chain couples TRBV12-3 or TRBV12-4 to TRBJ2-2; D not certain. This CDR3 spans 13 amino acids. V shed 6 bases and J shed 6 bases, with 11 bases lying between them. CDR3 DNA sequence: TGTGCCAGCAGATTCGGTAACGCCGGGGAGCTGTTTTTT. It yields the protein CASRFGNAGELFF.

The V call is TRBV27, the J call TRBJ2-1; D is undetermined. Looked up from germline, CDR1 is MNHEY and CDR2 is SMNVEV (reference sequence). V lost 8 bases, J lost 2 bases, and 16 bases lay in between. This CDR3 spans 15 amino acids. The CDR3 bases are TGTGCCAGCTCCGAAAGCCCAGCCACCTACAATGAGCAGTTCTTC. As protein: CASSESPATYNEQFF.

A few counts support this clonotype. V and J are TRBV2 and TRBJ1-2; D is ambiguous. The CDR3 is made up of 14 amino acids. Deletions cut 2 bases from V and 0 bases from J, with 7 bases between. Germline lookup yields CDR1 SNHLY and CDR2 FYNNEI. The CDR3 sequence: CASSELVANYGYTF. CDR3 nucleotide sequence: TGTGCCAGCAGTGAACTGGTGGCTAACTATGGCTACACCTTC.

V and J are TRBV25-1 and TRBJ2-3, with 8 bases lining up with TRBD2. Germline trimming cut 6 bases from V and 6 bases from J; bases unmatched to any gene: 8. Germline lookup yields CDR1 MGHDK and CDR2 SYGVNS. The CDR3 totals 14 residues. CDR3 in DNA: TGTGCCAGCAGCCAAGGCGGGGGGAGGGATACGCAGTATTTT. Translating gives CASSQGGGRDTQYF.

This clonotype turned up a few times. CDR3 DNA: TGCAGCGTTGAAGATTCGGCGGGCCTCACTTACGAGCAGTACTTC. Its translation is CSVEDSAGLTYEQYF. The rearrangement uses TRBV29-1 and TRBJ2-7; TRBD2 might be the D (5 bases). Germline assignment: CDR1 SQVTM and CDR2 ANQGSEA. This CDR3 spans 15 amino acids. Trimming cost V 0 bases and J 4 bases, with 16 bases left between them.

Comments on this clonotype: A clone one base away is much larger, so this may be a read error. The chain links TRBV12-3 or TRBV12-4 to TRBJ2-5; D ambiguous. The CDR3 covers 15 residues. Here the CDR3 reads CASSLASGPQGTQYF. In DNA, the CDR3 is TGTGCCAGCAGTTTAGCGTCGGGCCCACAAGGGACCCAGTACTTC.

The rearrangement uses TRBV20-1 and TRBJ2-1; possible D gene TRBD1, 6 bases. The CDR3 consists of 15 residues. Looked up from germline, CDR1 is DFQATT and CDR2 is SNEGSKA (reference sequence). The ends were cut back, 7 bases at V and 4 bases at J, with 20 bases in the middle. CDR3 in amino acids: CSVIVPQGSYNEQFF. DNA of the CDR3: TGCAGTGTCATAGTCCCGCAGGGGTCATACAATGAGCAGTTCTTC.

The genes are TRBV28 and TRBJ2-4; 10 nucleotides match TRBD1. The J call may not be correct, given that the DNA end is closer to TRBJ2-7. The CDR3 covers 15 residues. Germline-derived CDR1 and CDR2 are MDHEN and SYDVKM. Here the CDR3 DNA reads TGTGCCAGCAGCACTCGGGACAGGGGAACCTACGAGCAGTACTTC. Translation gives CASSTRDRGTYEQYF.

A few counts support this clonotype. The chain employs TRBV10-3 and TRBJ2-1; 8 nucleotides line up with TRBD2. The CDR3 covers 14 residues. With 10 bases clipped from V and 8 bases from J, the junction kept 13 bases outside the gene matches. Germline CDR1 reads ENHRY; CDR2 reads SYGVKD. This CDR3 reads CATLPAGEVHEQFF. The CDR3 DNA reads TGTGCCACCCTCCCAGCGGGAGAGGTACATGAGCAGTTCTTC.

This clonotype was seen repeatedly, ten times or more. The chain links TRBV20-1 to TRBJ2-1; D is perhaps TRBD2 (6 bases). This CDR3 spans 18 amino acids. Per germline, CDR1 DFQATT and CDR2 SNEGSKA (reference sequence). The ends were cut back, 0 bases at V and 0 bases at J, with 18 bases in the middle. Here the CDR3 reads CSARDQTGLRGSYNEQFF. In DNA form, the CDR3 reads TGCAGTGCTAGAGATCAGACGGGACTTAGGGGCTCCTACAATGAGCAGTTCTTC.

This clonotype has a count of ten or more. The chain combines TRBV12-3 or TRBV12-4 with TRBJ1-4, with 7 bases aligning to TRBD1. J gave up 6 bases and V 4 bases, and 5 bases lay outside the gene matches. The CDR3 consists of 14 residues. The CDR3 sequence is CASSSTGSDEKLFF. The CDR3 nucleotides read TGTGCCAGCAGTTCGACAGGGTCGGATGAAAAACTGTTTTTT.

There are a few counts of this clonotype. This chain uses TRBV27 with TRBJ2-3, with D perhaps TRBD1 (5 bases). V was trimmed by 3 bases and J by 5 bases, leaving 21 bases between them. CDR3 length equals 17 residues. Germline V gene sequence: CDR1 MNHEY, CDR2 SMNVEV (reference sequence). CDR3: CASSLGLGPGWKDTQYF. The DNA for the CDR3 is TGTGCCAGCAGTTTGGGGCTAGGGCCCGGGTGGAAAGATACGCAGTATTTT.

The gene calls are TRBV6-5 and TRBJ2-1; 11 positions agree with TRBD2. This CDR3 contains 16 residues. The germline V gene has CDR1 MNHEY and CDR2 SVGAGI. J was trimmed by 5 bases and V by 6 bases; bases with no gene match: 9. The CDR3 nucleotides are TGTGCCAGCAGACTCCTAGCGGGAGGACGGCACAATGAGCAGTTCTTC. It specifies CASRLLAGGRHNEQFF.

The CDR3 coding sequence is TGTGCCAGCAGCCACCTTAGGGGTAGCGGTTTCTACAATGAGCAGTACTTC. Amino acid sequence: CASSHLRGSGFYNEQYF. The chain recombines TRBV3-1 with TRBJ2-7, with D perhaps matching TRBD2 (6 bases). The length of the CDR3 is 17 residues. V lost 3 bases, J lost 7 bases, and 25 bases lay in between. Germline V gives CDR1 LGHDT, CDR2 YNNKEL (reference sequence).

The chain has TRBV20-1 and TRBJ2-3; 8 positions match TRBD1. After removal of 5 bases from V and 4 bases from J, the junction contained 8 bases not matched to a gene. The CDR3 is 14 amino acids. Germline V lookup: CDR1 DFQATT, CDR2 SNEGSKA (reference sequence). For the CDR3, the DNA is TGCAGTGCTCCCCCCGCAGGGGGCGCAGATACGCAGTATTTT. This encodes CSAPPAGGADTQYF.

Notes on this clonotype: At one of its ends the junction is not consistent with the germline gene, which may arise from a read error. The CDR3 protein is CASTQGLAGGGKTDMQYF. The CDR3 coding sequence is TGTGCCAGCACCCAGGGGCTAGCGGGAGGGGGTAAAACAGATATGCAGTATTTT. The chain joins TRBV12-3 or TRBV12-4 to TRBJ2-3, with 12 nucleotides matching TRBD2. This CDR3 has 18 amino acids.

This chain connects TRBV29-1 to TRBJ2-1; D gene ambiguous. The J call may be faulty, since TRBJ2-7 better matches the DNA end. This CDR3 is 13 amino acids long. Germline V gene data show CDR1 as SQVTM and CDR2 as ANQGSEA. The CDR3: CSGVRKFYNEQYF. CDR3 bases: TGCAGCGGAGTTAGAAAATTTTACAATGAGCAGTACTTC.

The V call is TRBV12-3 or TRBV12-4, the J call TRBJ1-2, with 8 positions matching TRBD1. Trimming removed 6 bases from V and 10 bases from J; junction bases left unmatched: 10. CDR3 length equals 13 residues. CDR3 in DNA: TGTGCCAGCAGAGGCGACAGGGGAGGGGTCTACACCTTC. It is translated as CASRGDRGGVYTF.

V and J are TRBV7-9 and TRBJ1-2, with no clear D. The CDR3 has 13 amino acids. V was cut by 5 bases and J by 4 bases, with 11 bases left in between. The V gene's germline CDR1 is SEHNR and CDR2 FQNEAQ (reference sequence). CDR3 nucleotide sequence: TGTGCCAGCAGCCCAAGCTCTCCCTATGGCTACACCTTC. Protein product: CASSPSSPYGYTF.

This clonotype turned up a few times. The gene calls are TRBV5-1 and TRBJ2-1; 10 nucleotides align to TRBD1. This CDR3 spans 14 amino acids. The ends lost 5 bases at V and 6 bases at J; junction bases unmatched: 5. The germline CDR1 and CDR2 sequences are SGHRS and YFSETQ. CDR3 sequence (DNA): TGCGCCAGCAGGGAGACAGGGGGCTTCAATGAGCAGTTCTTC. Its protein product is CASRETGGFNEQFF.

The chain is built from TRBV12-3 or TRBV12-4 and TRBJ2-3; D could derive from TRBD1 or TRBD2 (5 bases each). V lost 6 bases, J lost 6 bases, and 16 bases lay in between. The CDR3 is made up of 14 amino acids. CDR3 sequence (DNA): TGTGCCAGCAGGTTAACTAGGGGACCCGATACGCAGTATTTT. This encodes CASRLTRGPDTQYF.

The CDR3 DNA sequence: TGTGCCAGCGACAGGGGTCCCTCCTACGAGCAGTACTTC. Protein product: CASDRGPSYEQYF. The chain employs TRBV28 and TRBJ2-7; TRBD1 matches at 8 bases. The V gene's germline CDR1 is MDHEN and CDR2 SYDVKM. V shed 8 bases and J 0 bases; nucleotides not matched to a gene: 3. The CDR3 contains 13 residues.

This clonotype has just a few counts. V usage is TRBV12-5 and J usage is TRBJ1-2; D gene unclear. The CDR3 covers 16 residues. V lost 0 bases and J lost 2, with 13 bases in between. The germline CDR1 and CDR2 sequences are LGHNT and FRNRAP. The CDR3 sequence is CASGLVLVKSNYGYTF. The CDR3 nucleotides read TGTGCTAGTGGTTTGGTACTGGTGAAGTCAAACTATGGCTACACCTTC.

A few counts support this clonotype. V and J are TRBV5-1 and TRBJ1-2, with D perhaps TRBD1 (6 bases). CDR1 and CDR2 (germline): SGHRS, YFSETQ. CDR3 length: 16 amino acids. Trimming pared 0 bases from V and 2 bases from J, leaving 14 bases between. The CDR3 is CASSLGHRDTNYGYTF. Here the CDR3 DNA reads TGCGCCAGCAGCTTGGGACACAGGGATACCAACTATGGCTACACCTTC.

This clonotype was observed at least ten times. The rearrangement uses TRBV20-1 and TRBJ2-1, with D unclear. Germline V gene data show CDR1 as DFQATT and CDR2 as SNEGSKA (reference sequence). This CDR3 region has 12 residues. Trimming left V 3 bases short and J 5 bases short, with 8 bases between. CDR3 loop: CSASLGHNEQFF. The CDR3 nucleotides read TGCAGTGCTAGTCTAGGCCACAATGAGCAGTTCTTC.

Details on this clonotype: A read error may account for a junction end that differs from germline. The chain combines TRBV4-1 with TRBJ2-1; D remains unclear. The CDR3 covers 15 residues. The germline gives CDR1 MGHRA, CDR2 YSYEKL. Written as DNA, the CDR3 is TGCGCCAGCAGCCCCCCCAGGAGCTCCTACAATGAGCGGTTCTTC. Its translation is CASSPPRSSYNERFF.

A few counts support this clonotype. The chain employs TRBV5-1 and TRBJ2-1, with TRBD2 identical over 12 bases. TRBJ2-7 matches the DNA end more closely, so the J call is doubtful. Germline V CDR1 and CDR2: SGHRS, YFSETQ. This CDR3 region has 14 residues. For the CDR3, the DNA is TGCGCCAGCAGCGGGGGACTAGCGGGCTACGAGCAGTACTTC. This gives the protein CASSGGLAGYEQYF.

This clonotype showed up just a few times. V and J are TRBV3-1 and TRBJ2-1; perhaps D is TRBD1 or TRBD2 (5 bases each). The CDR3 contains 16 residues. Germline CDR1 and CDR2: LGHDT and YNNKEL (reference sequence). V was pared by 0 bases and J by 4 bases, with 13 bases between. CDR3 sequence reads: CASSQDSGQVYNEQFF. The CDR3 bases are TGTGCCAGCAGCCAAGATTCGGGGCAGGTATACAATGAGCAGTTCTTC.

The rearrangement uses TRBV9 and TRBJ2-3; 8 positions agree with TRBD2. Germline loops: CDR1 SGDLS, CDR2 YYNGEE. This CDR3 is 15 amino acids long. Trimming cost V 4 bases and J 4 bases; bases outside gene matches: 8. CDR3: CASSRAGLASDTQYF. The CDR3 DNA follows: TGTGCCAGCAGCAGAGCCGGACTAGCCTCAGATACGCAGTATTTT.